The present T cell receptor beta chain was sequenced within a study of beta chain features in type 1 diabetes. Across the study: Investigators examined some 100 million sorted cells across all samples.

Study conclusions and caveats: A closer apparent resemblance between naive, central memory and Treg TCRB repertoires was seen in patients than in healthy donors.

Sequenced material consisted of expressed TCRB transcripts (all of the isolated RNA was reverse transcribed). Repertoires were generated with immunoSEQ multiplex PCR, while TCRdb's copy carries only in-frame clones and drops some. This table holds 240,000 or so clones, 25% to 35% found once. V lost 4 bases and J 7 bases, leaving 11 bases between the germline ends. The germline V gene has CDR1 SQVTM and CDR2 ANQGSEA. The CDR3 runs 12 residues. This clone turned up a few times. Its antigen is not identified. Sequencing input: central memory CD4+ T cells from blood. The origin of this receptor is a man under 40 in good health. V is TRBV29-1 and J is TRBJ1-5; TRBD1 is a possible D gene (5 bases). The CDR3 sequence is CSVGGVGQPQHF. CDR3 DNA: TGCAGCGTTGGAGGGGTAGGGCAGCCCCAGCATTTT.